This T cell receptor beta chain was observed in a study of OX40 agonist ivuxolimab in advanced cancers. The wider study: Dose-escalation patients had hepatocellular carcinoma, melanoma, renal cell or head and neck cancer.

This clone appeared a single time. Libraries were prepared by immunoSEQ multiplex PCR; TCRdb keeps only in-frame clonotypes and omits some of them. The table lists about 26,000 clones, approximately 75% of them singletons. Trimming cost V 5 bases and J 6 bases; bases outside gene matches: 3. The germline gives CDR1 SEHNR, CDR2 FQNEAQ (reference sequence). The CDR3 runs 13 residues. The receptor was derived from an adult with an advanced solid tumor such as melanoma, head and neck, liver or kidney cancer. The chain is built from TRBV7-9 and TRBJ2-3; 9 positions match TRBD2. This specimen was CD4+ or CD8+ T cells sorted from blood, taken in a trial of the OX40 agonist ivuxolimab. CDR3 bases: TGTGCCAGCAGCCCCGGACTAGCGGATACGCAGTATTTT. Its protein is CASSPGLADTQYF.